In this sample, the clone carrying this T cell receptor beta chain turned up a few times. The target antigen is unknown. These data are taken from a study of T-cell memory formation after mild COVID-19. This CDR3 region has 12 residues. V was clipped by 5 bases and J by 7 bases, with 12 bases between them. The germline V gene has CDR1 SEHNR and CDR2 FQNEAQ (reference sequence). Regarding the study as a whole: Second-wave clones peaking on day 37 lacked confirmed SARS-CoV-2 specificity.

MiXCR, run by TCRdb on the 5' RACE reads, gives a single entry per CDR3 protein. The table lists approximately 260,000 distinct CDR3 sequences, under 20% of them singletons. This chain connects TRBV7-9 to TRBJ2-7; D is uncertain. Sequenced material: PBMCs or a T cell subset sorted from them (not recorded which). The sequence came from a man aged 18-30 years who had mild COVID-19 (a few samples of this study predate the infection). Cell type and time point are not known. The CDR3 DNA sequence: TGTGCCAGCAGCCACTCTAAAAGGGAGCAGTACTTC. It specifies CASSHSKREQYF.